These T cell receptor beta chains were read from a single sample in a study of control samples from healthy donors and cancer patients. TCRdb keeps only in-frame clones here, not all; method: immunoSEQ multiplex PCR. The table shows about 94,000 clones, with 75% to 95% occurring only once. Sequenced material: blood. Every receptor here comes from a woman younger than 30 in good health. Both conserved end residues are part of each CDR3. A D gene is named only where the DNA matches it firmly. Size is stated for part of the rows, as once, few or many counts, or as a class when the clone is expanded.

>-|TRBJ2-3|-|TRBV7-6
TGTGCCAGCAGCTTGGGGGGGGGCGCAGATACGCAGTATTTT
CASSLGGGADTQYF
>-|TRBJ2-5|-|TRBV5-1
TGCGCCAGCAGCTTGCTGGGGACGCAGGGGCGGGGGGAGACCCAGTACTTC
CASSLLGTQGRGETQYF
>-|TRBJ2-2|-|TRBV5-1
TGCGCCAGCAGCTTAGGGTTATACACCGGGGAGCTGTTTTTT
CASSLGLYTGELFF
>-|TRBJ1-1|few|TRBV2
TGTGCCAGCAGTGAATTCTTTAGTCCAGGGGCTGAAGCTTTCTTT
CASSEFFSPGAEAFF
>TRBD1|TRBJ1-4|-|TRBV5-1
TGCGCCAGCAGCACGGGACAGGGAGGGGCAACTAATGAAAAACTGTTTTTT
CASSTGQGGATNEKLFF
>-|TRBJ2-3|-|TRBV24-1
TGTGCCACCAGTGATCACCATACCACAGGGACAGATACGCAGTATTTT
CATSDHHTTGTDTQYF
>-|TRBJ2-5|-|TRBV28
TGTGCCAGCAGTTCTAGCATGTCAGAGACCCAGTACTTC
CASSSSMSETQYF
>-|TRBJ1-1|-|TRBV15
TGTGCCACCAGCAGAGAAAAGGAATGGATGAACACTGAAGCTTTCTTT
CATSREKEWMNTEAFF
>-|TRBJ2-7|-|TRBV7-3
TGTGCCAGCAGCTTCCGAGTGTCCGGATTGCACGAGCAGTACTTC
CASSFRVSGLHEQYF
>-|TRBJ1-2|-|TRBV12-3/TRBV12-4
TGTGCCAGCAGTTCCGGGGGGCAGGGAGGCACCTTC
CASSSGGQGGTF
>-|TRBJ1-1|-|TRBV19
TGTGCCAGTAAATATCCCCTTGGGAACACTGAAGCTTTCTTT
CASKYPLGNTEAFF
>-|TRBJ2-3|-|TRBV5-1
TGCGCCAGCAGCTTGGCGGCAGGGGCAGATACGCAGTATTTT
CASSLAAGADTQYF
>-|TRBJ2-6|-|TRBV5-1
TGCGCCAGCAGCTTGGTGGGCAGCTCTGGGGCCAACGTCCTGACTTTC
CASSLVGSSGANVLTF
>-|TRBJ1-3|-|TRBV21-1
TGTGCCAGCAGCCGATATGGGGACAGACGTAAATGGAGAAACACCATATATTTT
CASSRYGDRRKWRNTIYF
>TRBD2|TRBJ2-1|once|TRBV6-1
TGTGCCAGCAGTGAAGTAGGCGGGGGGGTGAATGAGCAGTTCTTC
CASSEVGGGVNEQFF
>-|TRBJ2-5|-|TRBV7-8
TGTGCCAGCAGCTTGACGGTACAAGAGACCCAGTACTTC
CASSLTVQETQYF
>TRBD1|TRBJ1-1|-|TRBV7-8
TGTGCCAGCAGACCATTAGGACAGGGGAACACTGAAGCTTTCTTT
CASRPLGQGNTEAFF
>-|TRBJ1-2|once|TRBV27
TGTGCCAGCAGTTTATATGAGGGGGCTAACTATGGCTACACCTTC
CASSLYEGANYGYTF
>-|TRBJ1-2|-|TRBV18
TGTGCCAGCTCACCGGCGGGGGCAGGCGAATATGGCTACACCTTC
CASSPAGAGEYGYTF
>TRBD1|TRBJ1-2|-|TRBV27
TGTGCCAGCAGTCCGCCGGACAGGGCCTACGGCTACACCTTC
CASSPPDRAYGYTF
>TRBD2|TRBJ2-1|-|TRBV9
TGTGCCAGCAGCGCGGGGGGGCCTTACAATGAGCAGTTCTTC
CASSAGGPYNEQFF
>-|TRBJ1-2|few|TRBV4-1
TGCGCCAGCAGCCAAGGGCAGGGAGGCTATGGCTACACCTTC
CASSQGQGGYGYTF
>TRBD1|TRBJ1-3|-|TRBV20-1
TGCAGTGCTAGTGGTCTACAGGGGTTAGTCGGAAACACCATATATTTT
CSASGLQGLVGNTIYF
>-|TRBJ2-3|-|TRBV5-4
TGTGCCAGCAGCTTGGGCGGGATAAGCACAGATACGCAGTATTTT
CASSLGGISTDTQYF
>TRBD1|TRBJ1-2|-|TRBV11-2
TGTGCCAGCAGCTCTCTTACCGGGACAGCGTATGGCTACACCTTC
CASSSLTGTAYGYTF
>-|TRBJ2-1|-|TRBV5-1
TGCGCCAGCAGCTCGTCACTAGGAGCCAATGAGCAGTTCTTC
CASSSSLGANEQFF
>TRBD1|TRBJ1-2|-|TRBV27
TGTGCCAGCAGTTTCCGGGGACAGTCCCGGTATGGCTACACCTTC
CASSFRGQSRYGYTF
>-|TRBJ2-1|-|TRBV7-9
TGTGCCAGCAGCCCCGGGACACAACCCTACAATGAGCAGTTCTTC
CASSPGTQPYNEQFF
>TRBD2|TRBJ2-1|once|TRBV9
TGTGCCAGCAGCCCAAGCGGGGGCCCCTCCTACAATGAGCAGTTCTTC
CASSPSGGPSYNEQFF
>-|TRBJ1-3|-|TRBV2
TGTGCCAGCAGTGTCGGCAGCTCTGGAAACACCATATATTTT
CASSVGSSGNTIYF
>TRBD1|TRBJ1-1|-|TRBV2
TGTGCCAGCAGTGTTAAACAGGGGCAAACTGAAGCTTTCTTT
CASSVKQGQTEAFF
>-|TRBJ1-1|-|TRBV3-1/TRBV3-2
TGTGCCAGCAGCCAAGACGGCTGGTATCAGAGGAACACTGAAGCTTTCTTT
CASSQDGWYQRNTEAFF
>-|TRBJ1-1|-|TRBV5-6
TGTGCCAGCAGCTTATCAGTGAGTACTGAAGCTTTCTTT
CASSLSVSTEAFF
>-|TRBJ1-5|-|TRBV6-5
TGTGCCAGCAGTTACTCGAGCGGGCACAATCAGCCCCAGCATTTT
CASSYSSGHNQPQHF
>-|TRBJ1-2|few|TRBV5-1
TGCGCCAGCAGCGATCCTATCGGGAGCTATGGCTACACCTTC
CASSDPIGSYGYTF
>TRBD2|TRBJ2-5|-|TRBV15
TGTGCCACCAGCAGAGATCAGACTAGCGGGGGGCGAGGAGAGACCCAGTACTTC
CATSRDQTSGGRGETQYF
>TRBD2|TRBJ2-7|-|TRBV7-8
TGTGCCAGCAGCTTTGGCCAGAAAGATTTTAGCGGGGGGACCCCCTACGAGCAGTACTTC
CASSFGQKDFSGGTPYEQYF
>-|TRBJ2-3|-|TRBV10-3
TGTGCCATGGACGGGGGGCCTTCCACAGATACGCAGTATTTT
CAMDGGPSTDTQYF
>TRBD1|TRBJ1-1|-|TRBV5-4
TGTGCCAGCAGCTTGGACACAGGGGTTGAAGCTTTCTTT
CASSLDTGVEAFF
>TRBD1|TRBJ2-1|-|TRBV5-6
TGTGCCAGCAGCTCCCAGACGGACAGGGGCTACAATGAGCAGTTCTTC
CASSSQTDRGYNEQFF